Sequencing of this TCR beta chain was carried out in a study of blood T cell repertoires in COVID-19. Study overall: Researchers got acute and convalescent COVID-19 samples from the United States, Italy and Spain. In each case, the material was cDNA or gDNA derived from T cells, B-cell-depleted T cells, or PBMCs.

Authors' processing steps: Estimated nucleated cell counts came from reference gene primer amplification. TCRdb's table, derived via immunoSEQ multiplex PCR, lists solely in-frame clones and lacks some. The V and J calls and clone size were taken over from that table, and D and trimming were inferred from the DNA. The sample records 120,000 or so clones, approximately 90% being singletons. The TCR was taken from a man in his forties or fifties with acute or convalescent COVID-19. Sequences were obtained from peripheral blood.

The CDR3 DNA reads TGTGCCAGCAGCCCCCGGGGTGGGAGCTCCTACGAGCAGTACTTC. Protein product: CASSPRGGSSYEQYF. The V gene is TRBV9, the J gene TRBJ2-7, with D perhaps TRBD2 (5 bases). The length of the CDR3 is 15 residues. Trimming cost V 4 bases and J 0 bases, with 14 bases left between them. Germline-derived CDR1 and CDR2 are SGDLS and YYNGEE.